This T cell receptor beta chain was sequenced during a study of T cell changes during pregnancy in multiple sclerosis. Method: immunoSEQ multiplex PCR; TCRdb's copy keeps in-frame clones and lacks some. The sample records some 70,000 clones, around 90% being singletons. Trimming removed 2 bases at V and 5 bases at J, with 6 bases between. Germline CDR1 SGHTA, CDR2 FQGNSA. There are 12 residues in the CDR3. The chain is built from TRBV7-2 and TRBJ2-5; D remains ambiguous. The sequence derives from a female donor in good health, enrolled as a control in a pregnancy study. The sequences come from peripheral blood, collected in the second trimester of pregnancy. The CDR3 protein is CASSLNYETQYF. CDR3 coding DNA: TGTGCCAGCAGCTTAAACTACGAGACCCAGTACTTC. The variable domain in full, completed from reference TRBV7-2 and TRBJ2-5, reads GAGVSQSPSNKVTEKGKDVELRCDPISGHTALYWYRQSLGQGLEFLIYFQGNSAPDKSGLPSDRFSAERTGGSVSTLTIQRTQQEDSAVYLCASSLNYETQYFGPGTRLLVL.